This T cell receptor (beta chain) stems from a study of Graves' ophthalmopathy and Graves' hyperthyroidism. General study points: Also, most clonotypes expanded in the thyroid above 0.001 frequency appeared in blood.

The CDR3 runs 15 residues. The V end lost 1 base, the J end lost 3 bases, and 9 bases lay between the germline ends. The germline V gene has CDR1 SGHDN and CDR2 FVKESK. There are many counts of this clonotype. Its antigen is still unknown. Amplification of the TCR beta CDR3 regions used RNA transcripts (as template). The workflow started with a first-round RT-PCR run with HTBI primers and then moved on to a second-round multiplex PCR. One entry per CDR3 protein, called by TCRdb with MiXCR from the multiplex PCR reads. The repertoire holds approximately 1.2 million distinct CDR3 sequences, less than 45% seen once, with roughly 10% in the top ten.

The TCR sequence derives from an adult man with Graves' hyperthyroidism. Sequenced material: peripheral blood or thyroid tissue (not recorded which). The gene calls are TRBV14 and TRBJ2-2; D is ambiguous. The CDR3 is CASSQVRSYTGELFF. DNA for the CDR3: TGTGCCAGCAGCCAAGTTCGGAGTTACACCGGGGAGCTGTTTTTT.